The present TCR delta chain was sequenced within a study of gamma-delta chains in newborns, infants, children. Study background: Microbial exposure reportedly drives polyclonal innate γδ T cell expansion after birth.

By proportion, this clone is medium-sized. In the same sample, other DNA sequences code for this CDR3. TCRdb processed the reads again with the CATT caller. This repertoire shows fewer than 12,000 delta-chain clones, approximately 8.3% found once; its top ten account for approximately 9.5%. The trim removed 2 bases at V and 0 bases at J, leaving 2 bases unmatched. This CDR3 has 17 amino acids. CDR1 and CDR2 from the germline V gene are GEAIGNYY and EKD. This receptor was identified in a child who was a newborn, infant or young child, either healthy, febrile or measles-vaccinated (not recorded which). The sequenced sample consisted of blood. V gene TRDV2 combines with J gene TRDJ3; 8 bases line up with TRDD3. In nucleotides, the CDR3 is TGTGCCTGTGACAGTACTGGGGGCTCCTGGGACACCCGACAGATGTTTTTC. Its translation is CACDSTGGSWDTRQMFF.